This passage covers 21 T cell receptor beta chains from one sample sequenced in a study of blood T cell repertoires in COVID-19. The table came from immunoSEQ multiplex PCR; TCRdb's copy has only in-frame clones and leaves some out. The sample contains about 240,000 clones, approximately 78% of which appear only once. The material sequenced was peripheral blood. Receptors originate from a woman between 18 and 29 years old with acute or convalescent COVID-19.

This clone has a handful of counts. The CDR3 protein is CASSPGLAAQNIQYF. DNA for the CDR3: TGTGCCAGCAGCCCCGGACTAGCGGCACAAAACATTCAGTACTTC. The V call is TRBV4-2, the J call TRBJ2-4; 10 bases match TRBD2. V was pared by 4 bases and J by 5 bases, with 5 bases of the junction left unmatched. This CDR3 region has 15 residues. Germline V gene data show CDR1 as LGHNA and CDR2 as YNFKEQ.

The rearrangement uses TRBV5-1 and TRBJ2-3, with 9 bases matching TRBD2. Losses at the gene ends were 0 bases for V and 0 bases for J; bases not matched to a gene: 8. In germline, CDR1 is SGHRS, CDR2 YFSETQ. This CDR3 contains 18 residues. The CDR3 spells CASSLGLAGVSSTDTQYF. Here the CDR3 DNA reads TGCGCCAGCAGCTTGGGTTTAGCGGGAGTTTCGAGCACAGATACGCAGTATTTT.

The chain couples TRBV19 to TRBJ2-7; 9 bases align to TRBD2. V was clipped by 8 bases and J by 2 bases; unmatched bases: 10. The germline V gene encodes CDR1 LNHDA and CDR2 SQIVND (reference sequence). CDR3 length equals 15 residues. CDR3 nucleotide sequence: TGTGCCAGTGCAATGACTAGCGGATTACCCTACGAGCAGTACTTC. Encoded protein: CASAMTSGLPYEQYF.

The chain carries TRBV28 and TRBJ2-1; 15 bases align to TRBD2. The CDR3 has 18 residues. Germline V gives CDR1 MDHEN, CDR2 SYDVKM. V gave up 4 bases and J gave up 3 bases; unmatched junction bases: 7. CDR3 in amino acids: CASSYLGLAGGSYNEQFF. CDR3 nucleotides: TGTGCCAGCAGTTATCTCGGACTAGCGGGAGGGAGCTACAATGAGCAGTTCTTC.

CDR3 amino acids: CASKDRGVWLFF. The CDR3 DNA sequence: TGTGCCAGCAAGGACAGGGGGGTATGGCTGTTTTTT. The chain joins TRBV2 to TRBJ2-2, with TRBD1 identical over 10 bases. Trimming cost V 7 bases and J 13 bases; bases outside gene matches: 6. The CDR3 loop spans 12 amino acids. CDR1 is SNHLY and CDR2 is FYNNEI in the germline V gene.

The rearrangement links TRBV6-5 to TRBJ1-2, with a tentative D call TRBD1 (6 bases). The CDR3 spans 13 residues. The V gene lost 5 bases and the J gene lost 5 bases, with 12 bases spanning the gap. Per germline, CDR1 MNHEY and CDR2 SVGAGI. CDR3 residues: CASSRTAVYGYTF. CDR3 sequence (DNA): TGTGCCAGCAGTCGGACAGCGGTATATGGCTACACCTTC.

The rearrangement joins TRBV28 to TRBJ2-3, with TRBD2 matching over 8 bases. Germline trimming cut 3 bases from V and 0 bases from J; bases unmatched to any gene: 11. This CDR3 comprises 18 residues. Germline V gives CDR1 MDHEN, CDR2 SYDVKM. In nucleotides, the CDR3 is TGTGCCAGCAGTTTGTGGGGGACTAGGCACGCTAGCACAGATACGCAGTATTTT. It is translated as CASSLWGTRHASTDTQYF. The variable domain in full, with the rest retrieved from reference TRBV28 and TRBJ2-3, is DVKVTQSSRYLVKRTGEKVFLECVQDMDHENMFWYRQDPGLGLRLIYFSYDVKMKEKGDIPEGYSVSREKKERFSLILESASTNQTSMYLCASSLWGTRHASTDTQYFGPGTRLTVL.

The CDR3, as DNA: TGTGCCAGCATCGGAACCCCCCGGGGAGGCCCTGGAAACACCATATATTTT. Encoded protein: CASIGTPRGGPGNTIYF. V usage is TRBV21-1 and J usage is TRBJ1-3. TRBV21-1 corresponds to a pseudogene. The CDR3 consists of 17 residues.

This rearrangement joins TRBV4-3 to TRBJ2-7; D is unclear. Looked up from germline, CDR1 is LGHNA and CDR2 is YSLEER. This CDR3 contains 14 residues. V was shortened by 4 bases and J by 0 bases, with 10 bases between the two germline ends. DNA of the CDR3: TGCGCCAGCAGCCCGGAAGCGATCTCCTACGAGCAGTACTTC. Protein sequence: CASSPEAISYEQYF.

CDR3 DNA sequence: TGTGCCAGCAGTTACTATGCTAGAGATACGCAGTATTTT. Protein sequence: CASSYYARDTQYF. V usage is TRBV6-2 or TRBV6-3 and J usage is TRBJ2-3, with unresolved D. Germline V gene sequence: CDR1 MNHEY, CDR2 SVGEGT. V was shortened by 1 base and J by 5 bases, with 7 bases between the two germline ends. This CDR3 is built from 13 residues.

The CDR3 protein is CASSVGLSGLANEQFF. In DNA form, the CDR3 reads TGTGCCAGCAGCGTAGGCCTCTCGGGACTAGCCAATGAGCAGTTCTTC. This sequence joins TRBV7-3 and TRBJ2-1; 9 bases agree with TRBD2. Germline lookup yields CDR1 SGHTA and CDR2 FQGTGA. V lost 5 bases to trimming and J lost 6 bases; unmatched junction nucleotides: 11. CDR3 length: 16 residues.

The rearrangement links TRBV6-2 or TRBV6-3 to TRBJ2-1; TRBD2 is a possible D gene (5 bases). Looked up from germline, CDR1 is MNHEY and CDR2 is SVGEGT. The CDR3 contains 13 residues. V gave up 0 bases and J gave up 9 bases, with 9 bases separating them. CDR3 coding DNA: TGTGCCAGCAGTTACTCGGGGAGTCTTGAGCAGTTCTTC. Translating gives CASSYSGSLEQFF.

A few counts support this clone. The chain couples TRBV5-8 to TRBJ1-2; TRBD1 is a possible D gene (6 bases). Trimming pared 4 bases from V and 6 bases from J, leaving 13 bases between. Germline V gene sequence: CDR1 SGHTS, CDR2 YDEGEE. This CDR3 spans 13 amino acids. The CDR3 is CASSGQDRHGYTF. CDR3 DNA: TGTGCCAGCAGCGGACAAGACAGGCATGGCTACACCTTC.

The chain recombines TRBV7-2 with TRBJ1-3, with D possibly being TRBD1 (5 bases). Germline V gene data show CDR1 as SGHTA and CDR2 as FQGNSA. The CDR3 runs 15 residues. V gave up 3 bases and J gave up 3 bases, with 12 bases separating them. The CDR3 DNA sequence: TGTGCCAGCAGCTTGGCAGGGTTTAATGGAAACACCATATATTTT. Protein: CASSLAGFNGNTIYF.

This chain links TRBV4-1 with TRBJ2-1; 7 positions match TRBD2. V gave up 0 bases and J gave up 4 bases; unmatched junction bases: 6. The V gene's germline CDR1 is MGHRA and CDR2 YSYEKL. This CDR3 spans 16 amino acids. CDR3 region: CASSQDFLADYNEQFF. The CDR3 DNA follows: TGCGCCAGCAGCCAAGATTTCCTAGCGGATTACAATGAGCAGTTCTTC.

The V and J genes are TRBV29-1 and TRBJ2-5; 7 bases are a match to TRBD2. The length of the CDR3 is 13 residues. CDR1 SQVTM and CDR2 ANQGSEA come from the germline V gene. Trimming cost V 4 bases and J 5 bases; bases outside gene matches: 7. Here the CDR3 DNA reads TGCAGCGTTGTGCTAGCGGCAAGGGAGACCCAGTACTTC. Its translation is CSVVLAARETQYF. The full variable domain, its missing parts supplied by reference TRBV29-1 and TRBJ2-5, is SAVISQKPSRDICQRGTSLTIQCQVDSQVTMMFWYRQQPGQSLTLIATANQGSEATYESGFVIDKFPISRPNLTFSTLTVSNMSPEDSSIYLCSVVLAARETQYFGPGTRLLVL.

The V gene is TRBV6-2 or TRBV6-3, the J gene TRBJ2-5; maybe TRBD1 (6 bases). The CDR3 runs 15 residues. Germline-derived CDR1 and CDR2 are MNHEY and SVGEGT. V was pared by 1 base and J by 2 bases, with 11 bases between. The CDR3 spells CASSYYRARQETQYF. The CDR3 DNA reads TGTGCCAGCAGTTACTACAGGGCGAGGCAAGAGACCCAGTACTTC.

This chain's CDR3 is CASSLKAGSSYNSPLHF. The CDR3 region has the DNA TGTGCCAGCAGCTTGAAGGCAGGTAGCTCCTATAATTCACCCCTCCACTTT. The chain employs TRBV5-4 and TRBJ1-6; no reliable D call. Germline-derived CDR1 and CDR2 are SGHNT and YYREEE (reference sequence). This CDR3 contains 17 residues. V was pared by 1 base and J by 0 bases, with 11 bases between.

This clone was recorded a few times. In DNA, the CDR3 is TGTGCCAGCAGCTTTGTAGGAGGGCTGAACACTGAAGCTTTCTTT. Its translation is CASSFVGGLNTEAFF. The rearrangement joins TRBV7-2 to TRBJ1-1; D not certain. Germline assignment: CDR1 SGHTA and CDR2 FQGNSA. This CDR3 region has 15 residues. The V end lost 3 bases, the J end lost 0 bases, and 11 bases lay between the germline ends. The complete variable domain, with remaining parts taken from reference TRBV7-2 and TRBJ1-1, reads GAGVSQSPSNKVTEKGKDVELRCDPISGHTALYWYRQSLGQGLEFLIYFQGNSAPDKSGLPSDRFSAERTGGSVSTLTIQRTQQEDSAVYLCASSFVGGLNTEAFFGQGTRLTVV.

The chain uses TRBV4-1 and TRBJ2-3; D remains ambiguous. The length of the CDR3 is 14 residues. V was shortened by 0 bases and J by 2 bases, with 6 bases between the two germline ends. Germline loops: CDR1 MGHRA, CDR2 YSYEKL. Here the CDR3 reads CASSQDIDTDTQYF. For the CDR3, the DNA is TGCGCCAGCAGCCAAGATATAGACACAGATACGCAGTATTTT.

Written as DNA, the CDR3 is TGTGCCAGCAGTCGAACTCCGGGAATTGAGAATTCACCCCTCCACTTT. Translation gives CASSRTPGIENSPLHF. The chain is built from TRBV27 and TRBJ1-6; D is unclear. This CDR3 spans 16 amino acids. From germline, CDR1 is MNHEY and CDR2 SMNVEV (reference sequence). V was shortened by 5 bases and J by 7 bases, with 18 bases between the two germline ends.